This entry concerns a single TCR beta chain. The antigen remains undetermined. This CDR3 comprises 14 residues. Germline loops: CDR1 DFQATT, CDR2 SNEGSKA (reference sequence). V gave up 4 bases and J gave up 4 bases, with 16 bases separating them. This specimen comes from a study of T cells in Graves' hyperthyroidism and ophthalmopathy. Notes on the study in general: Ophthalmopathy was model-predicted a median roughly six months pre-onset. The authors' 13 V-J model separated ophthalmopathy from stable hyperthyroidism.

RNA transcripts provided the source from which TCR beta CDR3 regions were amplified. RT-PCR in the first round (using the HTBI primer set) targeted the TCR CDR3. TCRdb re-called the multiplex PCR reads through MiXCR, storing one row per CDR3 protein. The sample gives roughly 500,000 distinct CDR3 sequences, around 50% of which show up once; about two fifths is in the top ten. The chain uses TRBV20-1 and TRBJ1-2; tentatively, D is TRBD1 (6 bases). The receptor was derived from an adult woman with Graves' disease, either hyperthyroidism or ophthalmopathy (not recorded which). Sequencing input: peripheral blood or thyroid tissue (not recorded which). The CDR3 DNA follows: TGCAGTGCTACAGGGACAATGAGGTCCTATGGCTACACCTTC. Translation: CSATGTMRSYGYTF.